This TCR beta chain stems from a study of T cell changes during pregnancy in multiple sclerosis. This CDR3 contains 15 residues. The germline gives CDR1 SNHLY, CDR2 FYNNEI. V was clipped by 7 bases and J by 1 base, with 17 bases between them. The count of this clone is one. Measured with immunoSEQ multiplex PCR; TCRdb has only the in-frame clones, and not every one. The sample has more than 55,000 clones; 90% are singletons. This clonotype was obtained from a female donor in good health, enrolled as a control in a pregnancy study. Sequencing used peripheral blood, obtained in the first trimester of pregnancy. The V gene is TRBV2, the J gene TRBJ2-7, with a weak D call TRBD2 (6 bases). CDR3 in amino acids: CASTTTAGTSYEQYF. The CDR3 nucleotides read TGTGCCAGCACAACAACTGCCGGGACTTCCTACGAGCAGTACTTC.